This T cell receptor beta chain was captured by sequencing in a study of T cell changes during pregnancy in multiple sclerosis. Note on this clone: A junction boundary mismatches the germline segment, possibly from a read error.

The length of the CDR3 is 14 residues. The germline CDR1 and CDR2 sequences are SSHAT and FNYEAQ (reference sequence). Using immunoSEQ multiplex PCR, the repertoire was profiled, and TCRdb retains in-frame clones only, with some absent. Counted here are about 40,000 clones, just over 90% occurring once; the ten biggest clones make up 1.4% to 1.5%. This sequence joins TRBV7-7 and TRBJ2-5, with D tentatively TRBD2 (5 bases). Material for sequencing was PBMCs (not recorded whether the cells were cultured). This receptor was obtained from a female donor with multiple sclerosis, enrolled in a pregnancy study. The DNA of the CDR3 is TGTGCTAGCAGCCCCCTGAGGGCCGGGGAGACCCAGTACTTC. It yields the protein CASSPLRAGETQYF.